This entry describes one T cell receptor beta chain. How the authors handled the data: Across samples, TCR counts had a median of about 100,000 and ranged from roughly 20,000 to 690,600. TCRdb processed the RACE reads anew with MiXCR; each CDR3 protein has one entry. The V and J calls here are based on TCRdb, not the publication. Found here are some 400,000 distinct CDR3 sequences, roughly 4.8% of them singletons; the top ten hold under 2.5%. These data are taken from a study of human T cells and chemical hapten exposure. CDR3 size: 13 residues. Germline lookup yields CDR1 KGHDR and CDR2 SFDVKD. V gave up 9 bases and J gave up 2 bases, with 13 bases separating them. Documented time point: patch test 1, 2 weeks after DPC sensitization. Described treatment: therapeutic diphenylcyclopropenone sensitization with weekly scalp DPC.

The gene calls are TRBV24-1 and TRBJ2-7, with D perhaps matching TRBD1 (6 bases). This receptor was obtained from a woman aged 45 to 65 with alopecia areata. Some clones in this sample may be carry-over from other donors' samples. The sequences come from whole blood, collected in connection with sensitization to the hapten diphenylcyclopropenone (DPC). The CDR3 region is CATEQGAPYEQYF. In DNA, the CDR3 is TGTGCCACCGAACAGGGAGCCCCCTACGAGCAGTACTTC.